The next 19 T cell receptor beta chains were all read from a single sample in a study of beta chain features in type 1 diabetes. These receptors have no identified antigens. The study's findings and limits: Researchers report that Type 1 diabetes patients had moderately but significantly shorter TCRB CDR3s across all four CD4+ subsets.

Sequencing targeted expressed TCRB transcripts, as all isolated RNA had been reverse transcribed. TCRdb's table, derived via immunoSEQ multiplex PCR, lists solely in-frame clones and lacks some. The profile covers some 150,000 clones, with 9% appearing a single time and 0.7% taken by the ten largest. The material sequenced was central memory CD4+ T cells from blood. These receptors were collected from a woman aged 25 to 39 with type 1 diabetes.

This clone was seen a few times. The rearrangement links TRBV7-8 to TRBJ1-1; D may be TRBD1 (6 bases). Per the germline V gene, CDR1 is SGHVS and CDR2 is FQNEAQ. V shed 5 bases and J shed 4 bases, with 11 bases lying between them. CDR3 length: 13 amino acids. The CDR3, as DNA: TGTGCCAGCAGCATAACAGGGCCCACTGAAGCTTTCTTT. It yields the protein CASSITGPTEAFF.

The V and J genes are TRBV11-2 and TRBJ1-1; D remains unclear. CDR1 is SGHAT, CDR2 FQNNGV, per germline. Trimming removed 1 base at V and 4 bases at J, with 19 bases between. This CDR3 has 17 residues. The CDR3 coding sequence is TGTGCCAGCAGCTTAGTCTCTAGTCCGAGAGTGGCCACTGAAGCTTTCTTT. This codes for CASSLVSSPRVATEAFF.

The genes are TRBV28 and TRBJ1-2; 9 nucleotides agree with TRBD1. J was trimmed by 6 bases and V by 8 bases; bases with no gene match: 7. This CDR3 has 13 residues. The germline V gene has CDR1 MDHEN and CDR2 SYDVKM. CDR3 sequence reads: CASGIRDRDGYTF. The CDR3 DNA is TGTGCCAGCGGGATCCGGGACAGGGATGGCTACACCTTC.

CDR3 in DNA: TGTGCCAGCAGCCCCCGCTCGGGGGTTCACAATGAGCAGTTCTTC. Amino acids: CASSPRSGVHNEQFF. This chain connects TRBV9 to TRBJ2-1; tentatively, D is TRBD2 (6 bases). The germline gives CDR1 SGDLS, CDR2 YYNGEE. The CDR3 runs to 15 residues. V shed 4 bases and J shed 5 bases, with 16 bases lying between them.

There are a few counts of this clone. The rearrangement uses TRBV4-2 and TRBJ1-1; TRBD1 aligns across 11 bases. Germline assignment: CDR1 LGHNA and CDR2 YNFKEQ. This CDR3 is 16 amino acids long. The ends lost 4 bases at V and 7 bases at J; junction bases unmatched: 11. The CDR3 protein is CASSRGQGASKNEAFF. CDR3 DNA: TGTGCCAGCAGCCGTGGACAGGGGGCTTCTAAGAATGAAGCTTTCTTT.

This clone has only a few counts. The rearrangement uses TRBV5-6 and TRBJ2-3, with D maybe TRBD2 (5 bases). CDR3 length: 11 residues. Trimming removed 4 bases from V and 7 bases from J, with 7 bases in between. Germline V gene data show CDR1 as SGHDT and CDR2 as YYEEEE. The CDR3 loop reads CASSVGNTQYF. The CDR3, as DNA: TGTGCCAGCAGCGTCGGGAATACGCAGTATTTT.

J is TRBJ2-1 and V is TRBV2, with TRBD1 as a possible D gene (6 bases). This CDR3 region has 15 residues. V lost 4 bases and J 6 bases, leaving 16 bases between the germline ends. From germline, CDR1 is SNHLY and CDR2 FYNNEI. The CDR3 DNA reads TGTGCCAGCAGTGCGATATCTGGACAGCTCAATGAGCAGTTCTTC. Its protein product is CASSAISGQLNEQFF.

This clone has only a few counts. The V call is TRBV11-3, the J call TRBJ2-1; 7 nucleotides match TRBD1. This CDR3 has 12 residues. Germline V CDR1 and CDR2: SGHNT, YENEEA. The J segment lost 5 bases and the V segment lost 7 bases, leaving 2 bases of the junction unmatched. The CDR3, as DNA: TGTGCCAGCAAGGGGGCTAACAATGAGCAGTTCTTC. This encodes CASKGANNEQFF.

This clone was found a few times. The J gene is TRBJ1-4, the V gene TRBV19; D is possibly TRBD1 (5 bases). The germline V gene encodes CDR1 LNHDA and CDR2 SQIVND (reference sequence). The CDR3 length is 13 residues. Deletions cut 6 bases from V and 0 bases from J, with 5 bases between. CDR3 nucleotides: TGTGCCAGTAGGACAGCAACTAATGAAAAACTGTTTTTT. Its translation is CASRTATNEKLFF.

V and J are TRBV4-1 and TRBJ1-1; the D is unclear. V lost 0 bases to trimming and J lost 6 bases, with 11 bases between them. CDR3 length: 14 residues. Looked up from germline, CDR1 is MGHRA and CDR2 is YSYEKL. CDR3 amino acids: CASSQDYTAAEAFF. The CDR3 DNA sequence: TGCGCCAGCAGCCAAGATTACACCGCAGCTGAAGCTTTCTTT.

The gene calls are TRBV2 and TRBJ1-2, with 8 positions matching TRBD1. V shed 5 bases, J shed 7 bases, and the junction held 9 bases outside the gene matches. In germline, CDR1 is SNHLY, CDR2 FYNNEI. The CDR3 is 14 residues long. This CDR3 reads CASSSVRGTGGYTF. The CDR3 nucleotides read TGTGCCAGCAGTTCCGTGAGAGGGACAGGTGGCTACACCTTC.

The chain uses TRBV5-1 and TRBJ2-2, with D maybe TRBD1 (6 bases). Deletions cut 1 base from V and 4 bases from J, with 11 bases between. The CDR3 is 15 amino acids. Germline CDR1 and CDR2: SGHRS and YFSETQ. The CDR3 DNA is TGCGCCAGCAGCTTGTGGCAGGGGAGCACCGGGGAGCTGTTTTTT. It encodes CASSLWQGSTGELFF.

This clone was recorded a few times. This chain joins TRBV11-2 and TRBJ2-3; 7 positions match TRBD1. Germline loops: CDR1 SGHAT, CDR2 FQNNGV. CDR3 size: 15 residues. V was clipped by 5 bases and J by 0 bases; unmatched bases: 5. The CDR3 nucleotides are TGTGCCAGCAGCCAGACAGGGTTTAGCACAGATACGCAGTATTTT. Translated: CASSQTGFSTDTQYF.

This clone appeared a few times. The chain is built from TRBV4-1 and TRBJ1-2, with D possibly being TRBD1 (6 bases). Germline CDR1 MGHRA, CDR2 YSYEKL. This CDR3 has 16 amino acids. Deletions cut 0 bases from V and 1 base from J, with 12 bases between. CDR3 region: CASSQDGQTINYGYTF. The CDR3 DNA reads TGCGCCAGCAGCCAAGATGGACAGACAATTAACTATGGCTACACCTTC.

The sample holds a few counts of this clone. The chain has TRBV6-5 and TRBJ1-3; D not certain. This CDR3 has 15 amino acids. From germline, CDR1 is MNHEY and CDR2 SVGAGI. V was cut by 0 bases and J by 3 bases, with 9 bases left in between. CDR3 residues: CASSYSRAIGNTIYF. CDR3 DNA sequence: TGTGCCAGCAGTTACTCGAGGGCTATTGGAAACACCATATATTTT.

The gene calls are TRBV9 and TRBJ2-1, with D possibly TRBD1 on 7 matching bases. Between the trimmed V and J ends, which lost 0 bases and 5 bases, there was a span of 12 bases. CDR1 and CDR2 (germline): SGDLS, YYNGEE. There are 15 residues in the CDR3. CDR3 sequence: CASSVDGGGHNEQFF. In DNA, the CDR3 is TGTGCCAGCAGCGTAGATGGAGGGGGCCACAATGAGCAGTTCTTC.

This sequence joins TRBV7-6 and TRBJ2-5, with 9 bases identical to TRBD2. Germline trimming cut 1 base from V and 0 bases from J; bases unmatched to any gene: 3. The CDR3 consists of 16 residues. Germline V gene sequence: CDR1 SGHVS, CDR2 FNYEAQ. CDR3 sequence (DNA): TGTGCCAGCAGCTTAGGCCTAGCGGGAAACCAAGAGACCCAGTACTTC. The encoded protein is CASSLGLAGNQETQYF. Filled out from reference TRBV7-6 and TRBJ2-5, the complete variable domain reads GAGVSQSPRYKVTKRGQDVALRCDPISGHVSLYWYRQALGQGPEFLTYFNYEAQQDKSGLPNDRFSAERPEGSISTLTIQRTEQRDSAMYRCASSLGLAGNQETQYFGPGTRLLVL.

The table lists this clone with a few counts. CDR3 bases: TGTGCCAGCAGCTTAGCAGGGGGCATGGGAGCTTTCTTT. Protein product: CASSLAGGMGAFF. The chain recombines TRBV7-9 with TRBJ1-1, with 7 bases that match TRBD1. The J segment lost 10 bases and the V segment lost 0 bases, leaving 5 bases of the junction unmatched. The germline CDR1 and CDR2 sequences are SEHNR and FQNEAQ (reference sequence). The CDR3 is made up of 13 amino acids.

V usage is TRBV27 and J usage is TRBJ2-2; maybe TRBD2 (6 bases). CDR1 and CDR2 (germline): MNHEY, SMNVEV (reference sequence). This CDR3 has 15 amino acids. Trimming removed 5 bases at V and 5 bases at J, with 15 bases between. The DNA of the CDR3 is TGTGCCAGCAGTCACAGCGGACGGGGGACCGGGGAGCTGTTTTTT. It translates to CASSHSGRGTGELFF.